This TCR beta chain comes out of a study of identifying expanded T cells in peripheral blood. Here immunoSEQ multiplex PCR was the method, and the copy in TCRdb shows in-frame clones only, minus some. The sample includes tens of thousands of clones, approximately 84% of them seen just once. This CDR3 is built from 15 residues. Germline loops: CDR1 MNHNS, CDR2 SASEGT. The V gene end was trimmed by 0 bases and the J gene end by 3 bases; junction bases not matched to a gene: 2. This receptor was obtained from a person between 18 and 70 years old in good health. V usage is TRBV6-1 and J usage is TRBJ2-3, with 8 bases identical to TRBD1. The sample consisted of blood. As DNA, the CDR3 is TGTGCCAGCAGTGAAGCGGACAGGGATACAGATACGCAGTATTTT. This sequence encodes CASSEADRDTDTQYF.